Listed below are T cell receptor beta chains from one sample, sequenced in a study of T-cell memory formation after mild COVID-19. TCRdb processed the 5' RACE reads anew with MiXCR; each CDR3 protein has one entry. The table records 120,000 to 150,000 distinct CDR3 sequences, roughly 13% of them present only once. The sample taken for sequencing was PBMCs or a T cell subset sorted from them (not recorded which). The receptors come from an adult woman who had mild COVID-19 (a few samples of this study predate the infection). Cell type and time point are not known. Each CDR3 is given with its conserved first and last residue. A D gene is named only where the DNA matches it firmly. For some rows the clone size is stated as once, few or many, or as a class when expanded; others skip it.

few	TRBV12-3/TRBV12-4	TRBJ2-7	NA	TGTGCCAGCAGCCCCTTTTCATTCCCCCCCTACGAGCAGTACTTC	CASSPFSFPPYEQYF
NA	TRBV6-5	TRBJ1-6	TRBD1	TGTGCCAGCAGTTGGGTGGCCAGGGGGCAGGATTCACCCCTCCACTTT	CASSWVARGQDSPLHF
few	TRBV5-1	TRBJ2-3	NA	TGCGCCAGCAGCTTGAGCAGGGCTTCCACAGATACGCAGTATTTT	CASSLSRASTDTQYF
NA	TRBV28	TRBJ2-1	NA	TGTGCCAGCAGTTCCCCCGGTGCGGGGTACTCCTACAATGAGCAGTTCTTC	CASSSPGAGYSYNEQFF
NA	TRBV19	TRBJ1-4	NA	TGTGCCAGTAGTCTGATGAATGAAAAACTGTTTTTT	CASSLMNEKLFF
NA	TRBV20-1	TRBJ1-1	NA	TGCAGTGCGCCCAGGCCCAACAGGGAGAACACTGAAGCTTTCTTT	CSAPRPNRENTEAFF
NA	TRBV4-1	TRBJ2-7	NA	TGCGCCAGCAGCCAACACAGCTCCTACGAGCAGTACTTC	CASSQHSSYEQYF
few	TRBV19	TRBJ2-5	NA	TGTGCCAGTAGTATAGGGACCCGACCGGAAGAGACCCAGTACTTC	CASSIGTRPEETQYF
NA	TRBV9	TRBJ1-4	NA	TGTGCCAGCAGCGACCCCCGCGGGACCGAGGAAAAACTGTTTTTT	CASSDPRGTEEKLFF
NA	TRBV7-9	TRBJ1-1	NA	TGTGCCAGCAGCTTAGTGCCTGAAGCTTTCTTT	CASSLVPEAFF
few	TRBV12-3/TRBV12-4	TRBJ1-2	NA	TGTGCCAGCAGTTTGGGAGTGGGACGGACTTATGGCTACACCTTC	CASSLGVGRTYGYTF
many	TRBV4-2	TRBJ2-1	NA	TGTGCCAGCAGCCAGGCCCAGGGCACTCCCATGCATGGTGAGCAGTTCTTC	CASSQAQGTPMHGEQFF
many	TRBV6-5	TRBJ2-1	TRBD2	TGTGCCAGCAGCCCACTAGCGGGGGGGCGAGATGAGCAGTTCTTC	CASSPLAGGRDEQFF
NA	TRBV5-1	TRBJ2-2	NA	TGCGCCAGCAGCTTGGGAGGGGCCGTCACCGGGGAGCTGTTTTTT	CASSLGGAVTGELFF
few	TRBV12-3/TRBV12-4	TRBJ2-1	TRBD2	TGTGCCAGCAGTGGGGTAGCGGGGTACAATGAGCAGTTCTTC	CASSGVAGYNEQFF
few	TRBV5-1	TRBJ2-7	NA	TGCGCCAGCAGCCCCGGACTGGGGGTCGAGCAGTACTTC	CASSPGLGVEQYF
few	TRBV7-9	TRBJ2-3	TRBD2	TGTGCCAGCAGCTTTGATAGCGGGAGAGGCACAGATACGCAGTATTTT	CASSFDSGRGTDTQYF
NA	TRBV27	TRBJ2-2	NA	TGTGCCAGCCAGATATTATCGGGCACCGGGGAGCTGTTTTTT	CASQILSGTGELFF
NA	TRBV9	TRBJ1-1	TRBD1	TGTGCCAGCAGCGAGCGACAGGGGAACACTGAAGCTTTCTTT	CASSERQGNTEAFF
NA	TRBV7-9	TRBJ2-6	NA	TGTGCCAGCAGCTCCGCAGGGACCGAAACTGGGGCCAACGTCCTGACTTTC	CASSSAGTETGANVLTF
NA	TRBV2	TRBJ2-2	NA	TGTGCCAGCAGTGATGCTAGCTGGGAGGCCGGGGAGCTGTTTTTT	CASSDASWEAGELFF
few	TRBV30	TRBJ2-5	NA	TGTGCCTGGAAGAACTTAGAACAGAGCGGAGAAGAGACCCAGTACTTC	CAWKNLEQSGEETQYF
NA	TRBV4-1	TRBJ2-7	NA	TGCGCCAGCAGCCAAAGTCTTGGGCCAGCTACTACCTACGAGCAGTACTTC	CASSQSLGPATTYEQYF
NA	TRBV9	TRBJ1-2	TRBD1	TGTGCCAGCAGCTCCACAGGGGGCAACTATGGCTACACCTTC	CASSSTGGNYGYTF
few	TRBV5-1	TRBJ2-1	TRBD2	TGCGCCAGCAGCTTGACCGGGGGGGCCAATGAGCAGTTCTTC	CASSLTGGANEQFF
NA	TRBV14	TRBJ2-7	TRBD2	TGTGCCAGCAGCCAAGTCGGCGGGGGCTCCTACGAGCAGTACTTC	CASSQVGGGSYEQYF
NA	TRBV24-1	TRBJ2-7	NA	TGTGCCACCAGTGATTCTGGATTCGAGCAGTACTTC	CATSDSGFEQYF
many	TRBV5-5	TRBJ2-7	NA	TGTGCCAGCACCACTGGCCTAGAGACCTCCTACGAGCAGTACTTC	CASTTGLETSYEQYF
many	TRBV4-2	TRBJ2-7	NA	TGTGCCAGCAGCCAAGGTGGTACCTACGAGCAGTACTTC	CASSQGGTYEQYF
many	TRBV6-2/TRBV6-3	TRBJ2-1	NA	TGTGCCAGCAGCCTACAGCATACCTACAATGAGCAGTTCTTC	CASSLQHTYNEQFF
few	TRBV15	TRBJ1-6	NA	TGTGCCACCAGCACGGGCTCCGCCCCATCACCCCTCCACTTT	CATSTGSAPSPLHF
NA	TRBV20-1	TRBJ1-1	TRBD1	TGCAGTGCTAGGACCCCGGGACAGGCGAACACTGAAGCTTTCTTT	CSARTPGQANTEAFF
NA	TRBV7-9	TRBJ2-3	TRBD1	TGTGCCAGCAGCTTGCGGACAGGGTGGGTAACAGATACGCAGTATTTT	CASSLRTGWVTDTQYF
few	TRBV28	TRBJ2-1	TRBD2	TGTGCCAGCAGTTCCTTAGCGGGAGGGGTGAATGAGCAGTTCTTC	CASSSLAGGVNEQFF
few	TRBV6-2/TRBV6-3	TRBJ2-3	TRBD2	TGTGCCAGCAGTTACGGACTAGCGCAAGATACGCAGTATTTT	CASSYGLAQDTQYF
NA	TRBV7-6	TRBJ2-7	TRBD2	TGTGCCAGCAGCTTCCCCATGGGGACTAGCGGGGGAGCCTATGACGAGCAGTACTTC	CASSFPMGTSGGAYDEQYF
few	TRBV29-1	TRBJ2-7	NA	TGCAGCGTAATAGCGGCCACCTACGAGCAGTACTTC	CSVIAATYEQYF
NA	TRBV7-6	TRBJ2-7	NA	TGTGCCAGCAGCTTAGCGGCCAGCGCCGACGAGCAGTACTTC	CASSLAASADEQYF
NA	TRBV19	TRBJ2-7	NA	TGTGCCAGTGGGGGTCCCTACGAGCAGTACTTC	CASGGPYEQYF
NA	TRBV27	TRBJ1-5	TRBD1	TGTGCCAGCAGTTTATCAGGGGGCCCCAATCAGCCCCAGCATTTT	CASSLSGGPNQPQHF
few	TRBV7-2	TRBJ2-5	TRBD1	TGTGCCAGCAGCTTAGTCGGACAGGGGGCGTATGAGACCCAGTACTTC	CASSLVGQGAYETQYF
NA	TRBV6-5	TRBJ1-1	NA	TGTGCCAGCAGTTACTCGCGTGGCCCGGCGGGAGCTTTCTTT	CASSYSRGPAGAFF
few	TRBV5-1	TRBJ1-2	NA	TGCGCCAGCAGCTTGAACAGCGCCTATGGCTACACCTTC	CASSLNSAYGYTF
NA	TRBV4-1	TRBJ1-1	TRBD1	TGCGCCAGCAGCCAAGCGGGACAGGGACCTATGAACACTGAAGCTTTCTTT	CASSQAGQGPMNTEAFF
NA	TRBV19	TRBJ2-1	NA	TGTGCCAGTAGTATGTGGGGGCCCAATGAGCAGTTCTTC	CASSMWGPNEQFF
few	TRBV10-3	TRBJ1-1	NA	TGTGCCATCAGTGAGTCGGTCAGTGACATGAACACTGAAGCTTTCTTT	CAISESVSDMNTEAFF
many	TRBV2	TRBJ1-6	NA	TGTGCCAGCCGACGATTAGACAACTATAATTCACCCCTCCACTTT	CASRRLDNYNSPLHF
NA	TRBV19	TRBJ2-7	TRBD1	TGTGCCAGTAGACGCGGGACAGGACTTCCCTACGAGCAGTACTTC	CASRRGTGLPYEQYF
few	TRBV11-1	TRBJ2-7	NA	TGTGCCAGCAGCTTAAGGGGACTCCCCTACGAGCAGTACTTC	CASSLRGLPYEQYF
NA	TRBV11-2	TRBJ1-1	NA	TGTGCCAGCAGCTTAGTAGTTCGGGGGGCGCCGAACACTGAAGCTTTCTTT	CASSLVVRGAPNTEAFF
NA	TRBV4-2	TRBJ2-7	TRBD2	TGTGCCAGCAGCCAGCTAGCGGGAGTCTACGAGCAGTACTTC	CASSQLAGVYEQYF
NA	TRBV27	TRBJ2-1	TRBD2	TGTGCCAGCAGTTTCCCGGGACTAGCGGGGGGAGAGCAGTTCTTC	CASSFPGLAGGEQFF
NA	TRBV24-1	TRBJ2-3	NA	TGTGCCACCAGTAGTAGTAGCATTTTAGACACAGATACGCAGTATTTT	CATSSSSILDTDTQYF
NA	TRBV7-9	TRBJ1-1	TRBD1	TGTGCCAGCAGCTTGAGAGGGGGCCCGGACACTGAAGCTTTCTTT	CASSLRGGPDTEAFF
few	TRBV20-1	TRBJ2-5	NA	TGCAGTGATCCGAAGACCCAGTACTTC	CSDPKTQYF